The 20 T cell receptor beta chains given below trace back to one sample, sequenced in a study of radiation and T cells in renal cell carcinoma. Documented time point: blood 4 weeks post-SBRT, at nephrectomy. Specified treatment: 15 Gy SBRT to primary tumor, nephrectomy 4 weeks later. The assay was immunoSEQ multiplex PCR, and TCRdb's table has in-frame clones only and misses some. The data show under 35,000 clones, with around 85% seen just once and roughly a third held by the top ten. This specimen was blood, taken from a patient whose treatment included radiotherapy and nephrectomy. The receptor source for this set is a man in his sixties with renal cell carcinoma.

This chain connects TRBV2 to TRBJ2-1; 12 bases map to TRBD2. In germline, CDR1 is SNHLY, CDR2 FYNNEI. The CDR3 has 17 amino acids. The junction had 11 bases not matched to a gene; V was cut back by 3 bases and J by 8 bases. The CDR3 region has the DNA TGTGCCAGCAGTGAGGGTCTAGCGGGAGGGCCGGTAGATGAGCAGTTCTTC. It translates to CASSEGLAGGPVDEQFF.

The chain carries TRBV4-1 and TRBJ2-7; 10 nucleotides agree with TRBD2. The CDR3 has 15 residues. Germline V gene data show CDR1 as MGHRA and CDR2 as YSYEKL. Trimming at V came to 4 bases and at J to 6 bases, leaving 9 bases not matched to a gene. The CDR3 region has the DNA TGCGCCAGCAGCCGGGGATTAGCGGGAGGAGGCGAGCAGTACTTC. Translating gives CASSRGLAGGGEQYF.

J is TRBJ2-2 and V is TRBV2, with D unresolved. CDR3 size: 16 residues. Trimming took 3 bases from V and 1 from J, leaving 12 bases between them. Per germline, CDR1 SNHLY and CDR2 FYNNEI. The CDR3 loop reads CASSDRGSGNTGELFF. The CDR3 nucleotides read TGTGCCAGCAGTGATCGTGGGTCGGGGAACACCGGGGAGCTGTTTTTT.

The chain combines TRBV5-4 with TRBJ2-7; 9 positions match TRBD1. The J segment lost 4 bases and the V segment lost 4 bases, leaving 9 bases of the junction unmatched. The CDR3 length is 15 residues. Germline V CDR1 and CDR2: SGHNT, YYREEE (reference sequence). The CDR3 spells CASSPEGQGMYEQYF. The DNA for the CDR3 is TGTGCCAGCAGCCCGGAGGGACAGGGAATGTACGAGCAGTACTTC.

V is TRBV4-1 and J is TRBJ2-1; D is undetermined. V was clipped by 4 bases and J by 0 bases, with 22 bases between them. Germline V gene data show CDR1 as MGHRA and CDR2 as YSYEKL. The CDR3 covers 19 residues. As DNA, the CDR3 is TGCGCCAGCAGCCCAGTGATAACGTCGACGACGCTCTCCTACAATGAGCAGTTCTTC. Its translation: CASSPVITSTTLSYNEQFF.

This clone has more than one count but fewer than ten. The V and J genes are TRBV2 and TRBJ2-2, with D possibly TRBD2 on 5 matching bases. This CDR3 is 14 amino acids long. Germline loops: CDR1 SNHLY, CDR2 FYNNEI. Trimming took off 6 bases at V and 1 base at J, with 9 bases between the two ends. DNA of the CDR3: TGTGCCAGCAGGGCCGCGGGGAACACCGGGGAGCTGTTTTTT. It yields the protein CASRAAGNTGELFF.

The chain employs TRBV28 and TRBJ2-3; perhaps TRBD2 as D (6 bases). Per the germline V gene, CDR1 is MDHEN and CDR2 is SYDVKM. V was trimmed by 8 bases and J by 4 bases, leaving 10 bases between them. The CDR3 loop spans 12 amino acids. The CDR3 DNA sequence: TGTGCCAGCCGATCGGGGGCAGATACGCAGTATTTT. Protein product: CASRSGADTQYF.

J is TRBJ2-2 and V is TRBV5-1, with D unclear. V lost 3 bases and J 8 bases, leaving 20 bases between the germline ends. The CDR3 spans 16 residues. Germline CDR1 reads SGHRS; CDR2 reads YFSETQ. CDR3 residues: CASSSDSRRGVGELFF. CDR3 DNA: TGCGCCAGCAGCTCCGATTCGAGGCGAGGTGTAGGGGAGCTGTTTTTT.

This clone was seen only once. This chain uses TRBV5-1 with TRBJ2-3, with D hard to call. Germline V gene sequence: CDR1 SGHRS, CDR2 YFSETQ. Trimming cost V 1 base and J 10 bases, with 16 bases left between them. The CDR3 has 14 residues. The CDR3 sequence is CASSLTEPQDPQYF. CDR3 nucleotide sequence: TGCGCCAGCAGCTTGACCGAACCGCAGGACCCGCAGTATTTT.

J is TRBJ2-2 and V is TRBV5-1; TRBD2 might be the D (5 bases). This CDR3 is built from 16 residues. V gave up 0 bases and J gave up 1 base, with 10 bases separating them. Germline CDR1 and CDR2: SGHRS and YFSETQ. Here the CDR3 reads CASSLAGGRNTGELFF. In DNA form, the CDR3 reads TGCGCCAGCAGCTTGGCCGGAGGAAGGAACACCGGGGAGCTGTTTTTT.

The chain couples TRBV20-1 to TRBJ1-2, with TRBD1 as a possible D gene (6 bases). V lost 6 bases, J lost 4 bases, and 9 bases lay in between. The CDR3 sequence is 11 residues long. CDR1 DFQATT and CDR2 SNEGSKA come from the germline V gene (reference sequence). The CDR3 sequence: CSAGGIYGYTF. The DNA of the CDR3 is TGCAGTGCAGGGGGGATCTATGGCTACACCTTC.

V usage is TRBV5-1 and J usage is TRBJ1-5; D is undetermined. Per the germline V gene, CDR1 is SGHRS and CDR2 is YFSETQ. The CDR3 loop spans 15 amino acids. Trimming shortened V by 0 bases and J by 3 bases, and 10 bases separated the two germline ends. CDR3 sequence: CASSLDPGNNQPQHF. The CDR3 DNA is TGCGCCAGCAGCTTGGATCCGGGTAACAATCAGCCCCAGCATTTT. Full variable domain (rest looked up from reference TRBV5-1 and TRBJ1-5): KAGVTQTPRYLIKTRGQQVTLSCSPISGHRSVSWYQQTPGQGLQFLFEYFSETQRNKGNFPGRFSGRQFSNSRSEMNVSTLELGDSALYLCASSLDPGNNQPQHFGDGTRLSIL.

CDR3 in DNA: TGTGCCAGCAGCGTAATCGACTCCTTAGCGGGAAACACCATATATTTT. This encodes CASSVIDSLAGNTIYF. V is TRBV9 and J is TRBJ1-3; D is unresolved. The CDR3 is 16 residues long. CDR1 and CDR2 (germline): SGDLS, YYNGEE. Trimming removed 1 base from V and 4 bases from J, with 15 bases in between.

This clone was counted a single time. This chain's CDR3 is CASSSLRDTYF. The CDR3 DNA sequence: TGTGCCAGCAGTTCCCTCCGGGACACCTACTTC. This chain connects TRBV6-5 to TRBJ2-7, with D maybe TRBD1 (6 bases). CDR3 size: 11 residues. Germline CDR1 MNHEY, CDR2 SVGAGI. V shed 4 bases and J shed 13 bases, with 14 bases lying between them.

Here the CDR3 reads CASSQGGFTGEAFF. DNA of the CDR3: TGTGCCAGCAGCCAAGGAGGGTTTACAGGGGAAGCTTTCTTT. The chain is built from TRBV14 and TRBJ1-1, with TRBD1 as a possible D gene (6 bases). CDR1 SGHDN and CDR2 FVKESK come from the germline V gene. With 1 base removed from V and 8 bases from J, the gap between germline ends came to 14 bases. This CDR3 contains 14 residues.

The chain has TRBV19 and TRBJ2-7; TRBD1 matches 9 bases. CDR3 length: 14 residues. The germline gives CDR1 LNHDA, CDR2 SQIVND (reference sequence). V gave up 10 bases and J gave up 6 bases; unmatched junction bases: 13. The CDR3 DNA reads as TGTGCCACCCGACCGGGACAGGGCTTCAGCGAGCAGTACTTC. Translation gives CATRPGQGFSEQYF.

The chain carries TRBV7-2 and TRBJ2-3; D unclear. The CDR3 is made up of 13 amino acids. V lost 1 base and J 6 bases, leaving 8 bases between the germline ends. CDR1 is SGHTA and CDR2 is FQGNSA in the germline V gene. In DNA form, the CDR3 reads TGTGCCAGCAGCTTAGGAGGAGCTGATACGCAGTATTTT. Protein sequence: CASSLGGADTQYF.

The chain employs TRBV4-1 and TRBJ2-3; no clear D gene. Trimming removed 2 bases from V and 2 bases from J, with 11 bases in between. CDR1 and CDR2 (germline): MGHRA, YSYEKL. The CDR3 length is 15 residues. CDR3 sequence (DNA): TGCGCCAGCAGCCAAACCTCAACCCACACAGATACGCAGTATTTT. Translation: CASSQTSTHTDTQYF.

This clone showed up just a few times. The chain couples TRBV7-9 to TRBJ1-5; D is unresolved. V dropped 8 bases and J dropped 5 bases, with 16 bases sitting between them. The germline V gene has CDR1 SEHNR and CDR2 FQNEAQ (reference sequence). CDR3 size: 14 residues. For the CDR3, the DNA is TGTGCCAGCTCCCCTGGGAGATCCCATCAGCCCCAGCATTTT. Translating gives CASSPGRSHQPQHF.

This clone was seen only a few times. The rearrangement joins TRBV10-1 to TRBJ2-7; unclear D gene. Per the germline V gene, CDR1 is WNHNN and CDR2 is SYGVQD (reference sequence). V gave up 3 bases and J gave up 3 bases, with 3 bases separating them. CDR3 length equals 11 residues. Here the CDR3 DNA reads TGCGCCAGCAGTGATGGCTACGAGCAGTACTTC. It encodes CASSDGYEQYF.